The clone carrying this TCR beta chain was recorded many times. This record belongs to a study of T-cell reconstitution after alpha-beta-depleted transplantation in children. A TCRbeta library incorporating unique molecular identifiers was prepared. TCRdb used MiXCR to reprocess the PCR reads, holding one entry per CDR3 protein. The table records approximately 390,000 distinct CDR3 sequences, roughly a tenth of them present only once. This sequence originates from a human donor who donated a stem cell graft to a child with acute myeloid leukemia. The material sequenced was PBMCs from the stem cell graft donor, taken from the stem cell graft.

CDR3 sequence reads: CASSVHRSNQPQHF. Written as DNA, the CDR3 is TGTGCCAGCAGTGTCCACCGCTCCAATCAGCCCCAGCATTTT. The rearrangement joins TRBV6-1 to TRBJ1-5; D not certain. The CDR3 runs to 14 residues. Germline V CDR1 and CDR2: MNHNS, SASEGT. Trimming pared 4 bases from V and 3 bases from J, leaving 10 bases between.